This section outlines one T cell receptor beta chain sequence together with its context. There is no known antigen for this receptor. No clone much larger than this one lies a single base away; base qualities are absent. This record belongs to a study of T cell responses to AZD1222 COVID-19 vaccine (dated by TCRdb to the early 2020s). With regard to the full study: TCR sequencing was performed for roughly 240 trial participants, of whom some 200 were given two doses of AZD1222 and approximately 26 were given two doses of MenACWY control vaccine. Trial participants were enrolled by age into subgroups of 18-55, 56-69 and 70-plus years, and around 140, 26 and 57 TCR-sequenced participants, respectively, were included in these subgroups. The paper's findings and limits, for the study overall: Conclusions about previously exposed vaccinees are limited because only a handful of AZD1222 recipients were SARS-CoV-2 seropositive at baseline. Participants were mostly white British and included more females than males, and it was suggested by the authors that clonal diversity may have been underestimated. Because no day 14 peak-response samples were available, repertoires were characterized only after the peak T cell response. Nearly half of unique spike-specific TCRs reportedly recognized epitopes outside regions mutated in the B.1.351 and B.1.1.7 variants. The 56-69-year group was small, and its depth increase did not reach significance, likely because of low power. A significant rise in spike-specific TCR breadth and depth was observed after two AZD1222 doses relative to day 0 and relative to MenACWY recipients. CD4 TCRs associated with the vaccine covered the entire spike protein, and the dominant responses were in regions 160-218 and 743-854.

The CDR3 regions of human TCRbeta chains were analyzed by immunosequencing. Per the authors' processing: TCRs in the repertoires were compared against a reference library of SARS-CoV-2-specific TCRs that had been generated with the MIRA antigen-specificity platform. Breadth was defined as the fraction of unique TCRs that were SARS-CoV-2-associated, and depth was defined as the fraction of total T cells that were SARS-CoV-2-associated. Each spike-specific TCR was assigned to its reactive spike region and to a CD4 or CD8 class using the MIRA data. Log10-transformed breadth and depth values were compared by one-way ANOVA with Sidak's multiple comparisons tests. Not all clones reach the TCRdb copy of this immuneACCESS table, which keeps in-frame sequences only. Checked studies attribute under half of the gap to unresolved V genes and leave the rest unexplained. The V and J calls and the clone size are those of that table, but D and trimming were determined from the DNA. The sample data list fewer than 150,000 clones, and more than 75% of these were observed just once. Approximately 3.4% of the sample rests with the top ten.

V and J are truncated by 6 bases and 1 base respectively, leaving an intervening sequence of 11 bases. The CDR3 runs 14 amino acids, cysteine and phenylalanine included. Kept here is only the CDR3 DNA, which spans 42 bases and is read in frame from base 1. CDR1 and CDR2 are drawn from the germline V gene: MNHEY, SVGEGT. The time point tag for this specimen amounts to: about 28 days (+/-7) after the second vaccine dose. AZD1222 recipients given second doses at about 4 weeks or at about 12 weeks were pooled, since spike-specific TCR depth and breadth were not found to differ between the two schedules. Vaccinee samples came from UK trials COV001 and COV002, including a single-blind randomized controlled phase 2/3 trial of AZD1222 (ChAdOx1 nCoV-19) in healthy adults. For TCRbeta chain sequencing, PBMC samples from trial participants were taken at day 0 and at day 28 after the second dose.

Material: peripheral blood, obtained 28 days after the second AZD1222 dose. The clonotype originates from an adult who received the AZD1222 COVID-19 vaccine. Recombination connected TRBV6-2 or TRBV6-3 to TRBJ2-3, with the D gene uncertain. The base sequence is TGTGCCAGCAGCGTCCCCCGGGGCACAGATACGCAGTATTTT. Its translation reads: CASSVPRGTDTQYF.